This TCR beta chain comes out of a study of blood T cell repertoires in COVID-19. Study at large: Samples representing acute and convalescent COVID-19 were sourced from the United States, Italy and Spain. T cells, B-cell-depleted T cells, or PBMCs supplied cDNA or gDNA.

This CDR3 is built from 16 residues. In germline, CDR1 is LNHDA, CDR2 SQIVND (reference sequence). The V segment lost 5 bases and the J segment 6 bases; nucleotides outside the gene matches: 11. As originally analysed: Estimated nucleated cell counts came from reference gene primer amplification. The protocol was immunoSEQ multiplex PCR, while the TCRdb copy is restricted to in-frame clones and leaves out a portion. That table supplies the V and J calls and clone size; D and trimming were determined from the DNA. The repertoire holds approximately 250,000 clones, with around four fifths as singletons.

This receptor was taken from a man in his 60s who had recovered from COVID-19. The chain employs TRBV19 and TRBJ2-2; TRBD1 agrees at 8 bases. Specimen: peripheral blood. The CDR3 reads CASSPRTGRVAGELFF. In nucleotides, the CDR3 is TGTGCCAGTAGTCCTCGGACAGGGAGAGTCGCCGGGGAGCTGTTTTTT.